This T cell receptor (beta chain) appears in the sequencing data of a study of blood T cells in healthy people across ages. Alongside a J-beta primer mix, a sample-barcoded 5' primer served in a second PCR lasting roughly 7 to 11 cycles. In TCRdb, the 5' RACE reads were re-called with MiXCR into one record per CDR3 protein. In the table there are roughly 2 million distinct CDR3 sequences, 40% to 55% of which are singletons. This CDR3 contains 12 residues. V shed 0 bases and J shed 9 bases, with 6 bases lying between them. The germline gives CDR1 MNHEY, CDR2 SVGAGI. Details on this clonotype: The antigen is not known.

Overall study results and limits: Naive T cell percentage by flow cytometry tracked strongly with beta diversity.

The TCR comes from a woman in her thirties or forties in good health. Sequencing input: blood. The rearrangement joins TRBV6-5 to TRBJ2-1; D remains unclear. CDR3 amino acids: CASSYSRLEQFF. Here the CDR3 DNA reads TGTGCCAGCAGTTACTCTCGTCTTGAGCAGTTCTTC.